The 7 T cell receptor beta chains reported below all come from one sample, sequenced in a study of blood T cells in healthy people across ages. A J-beta primer mix and a sample-barcoded 5' primer were used in a second PCR of about 7 to 12 cycles. TCRdb called the 5' RACE reads again in MiXCR, with one record for every CDR3 protein. In the table there are 780,000 or so distinct CDR3 sequences, 45% to 70% of which are singletons. Material for sequencing was blood. The source of these receptors is a man in his forties in good health.

CDR3 DNA: TGCAGTGCTCACCGCTATGGGGAGACCCAGTACTTC. Residues: CSAHRYGETQYF. This sequence joins TRBV20-1 and TRBJ2-5; D is uncertain. Germline CDR1 is DFQATT and CDR2 is SNEGSKA (reference sequence). V was pared by 5 bases and J by 5 bases, with 12 bases between. The CDR3 loop spans 12 amino acids.

The gene calls are TRBV29-1 and TRBJ2-1; no definite D call. The CDR3 sequence is 13 residues long. V was pared by 7 bases and J by 7 bases, with 17 bases between. CDR1 and CDR2 (germline): SQVTM, ANQGSEA. The CDR3 region has the DNA TGCAGCGCGATGGGGATGGTTATGAATGAGCAGTTCTTC. Translation: CSAMGMVMNEQFF.

There are a few counts of this clonotype. This chain uses TRBV18 with TRBJ2-5; maybe TRBD2 (6 bases). The CDR3 has 15 residues. V shed 5 bases and J shed 0 bases, with 13 bases lying between them. Germline CDR1 and CDR2: KGHSH and LQKENI. CDR3 amino acids: CASSFNAGYQETQYF. CDR3 nucleotide sequence: TGTGCCAGCTCATTTAACGCGGGGTACCAAGAGACCCAGTACTTC.

This sequence joins TRBV20-1 and TRBJ2-1, with D tentatively TRBD2 (5 bases). Germline V gene sequence: CDR1 DFQATT, CDR2 SNEGSKA (reference sequence). Trimming shortened V by 6 bases and J by 8 bases, and 17 bases separated the two germline ends. The CDR3 is 13 residues long. CDR3 protein: CSASGFRDDEQFF. For the CDR3, the DNA is TGCAGTGCCAGCGGATTCCGCGACGATGAGCAGTTCTTC.

V is TRBV3-1 and J is TRBJ1-2; D gene unclear. CDR1 is LGHDT, CDR2 YNNKEL, per germline (reference sequence). The CDR3 covers 12 residues. V lost 0 bases and J lost 8, with 7 bases in between. CDR3 region: CASSQDNRGYTF. The CDR3 DNA reads TGTGCCAGCAGCCAAGATAACCGGGGCTACACCTTC. The full variable domain, completed using reference TRBV3-1 and TRBJ1-2, is DTAVSQTPKYLVTQMGNDKSIKCEQNLGHDTMYWYKQDSKKFLKIMFSYNNKELIINETVPNRFSPKSPDKAHLNLHINSLELGDSAVYFCASSQDNRGYTFGSGTRLTVV.

J is TRBJ2-5 and V is TRBV13; 8 positions agree with TRBD2. This CDR3 spans 17 amino acids. Germline CDR1 is PRHDT and CDR2 is FYEKMQ (reference sequence). V shed 8 bases and J 2 bases; nucleotides not matched to a gene: 16. The CDR3 region has the DNA TGTGCCAGCCGCCGCTTGGCTAGCGGGCCCGTTCAAGAGACCCAGTACTTC. This encodes CASRRLASGPVQETQYF.

This clonotype was found a few times. This chain uses TRBV5-1 with TRBJ1-6; D uncertain. V was pared by 0 bases and J by 7 bases, with 11 bases between. Germline V gene lookup returns CDR1 SGHRS and CDR2 YFSETQ. CDR3 length: 15 residues. As DNA, the CDR3 is TGCGCCAGCAGCTTGGACGGCCCCGTGAATTCACCCCTCCACTTT. Protein product: CASSLDGPVNSPLHF.